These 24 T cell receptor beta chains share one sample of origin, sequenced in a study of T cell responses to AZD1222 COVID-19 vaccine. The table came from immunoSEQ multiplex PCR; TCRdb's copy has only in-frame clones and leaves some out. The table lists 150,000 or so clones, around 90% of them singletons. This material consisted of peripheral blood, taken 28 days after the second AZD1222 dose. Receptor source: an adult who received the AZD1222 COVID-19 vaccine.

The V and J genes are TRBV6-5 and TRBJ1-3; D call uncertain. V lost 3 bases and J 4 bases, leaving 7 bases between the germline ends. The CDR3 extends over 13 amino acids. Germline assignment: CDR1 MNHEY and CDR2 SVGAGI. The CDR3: CASSYYAGNTIYF. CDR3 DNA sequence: TGTGCCAGCAGTTATTATGCCGGAAACACCATATATTTT.

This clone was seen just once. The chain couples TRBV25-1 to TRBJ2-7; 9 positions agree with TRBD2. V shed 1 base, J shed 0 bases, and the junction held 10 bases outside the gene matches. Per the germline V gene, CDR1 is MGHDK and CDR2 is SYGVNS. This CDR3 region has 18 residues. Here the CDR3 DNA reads TGTGCCAGCAGTGAATCGGGAATTAGCGGGGGTGTCTCCTACGAGCAGTACTTC. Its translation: CASSESGISGGVSYEQYF.

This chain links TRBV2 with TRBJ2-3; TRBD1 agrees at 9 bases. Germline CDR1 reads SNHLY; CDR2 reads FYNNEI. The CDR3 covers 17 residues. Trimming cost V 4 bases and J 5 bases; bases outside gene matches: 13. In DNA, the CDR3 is TGTGCCAGCAGTGTAACAGAGACAGGGGGGTCCGGAGATACGCAGTATTTT. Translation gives CASSVTETGGSGDTQYF.

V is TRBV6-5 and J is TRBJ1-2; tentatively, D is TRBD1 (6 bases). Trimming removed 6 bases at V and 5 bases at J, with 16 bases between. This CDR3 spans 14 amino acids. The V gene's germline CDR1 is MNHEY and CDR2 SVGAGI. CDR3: CASSFKGELYGYTF. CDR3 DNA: TGTGCCAGCAGCTTCAAGGGGGAATTGTATGGCTACACCTTC.

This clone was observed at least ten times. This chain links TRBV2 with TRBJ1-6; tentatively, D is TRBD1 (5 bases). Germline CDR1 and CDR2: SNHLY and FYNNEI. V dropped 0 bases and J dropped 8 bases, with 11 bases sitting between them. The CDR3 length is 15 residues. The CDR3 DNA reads TGTGCCAGCAGTGAAGCGCGGACCAGGGATTCACCCCTCCACTTT. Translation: CASSEARTRDSPLHF. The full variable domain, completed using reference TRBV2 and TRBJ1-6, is EPEVTQTPSHQVTQMGQEVILRCVPISNHLYFYWYRQILGQKVEFLVSFYNNEISEKSEIFDDQFSVERPDGSNFTLKIRSTKLEDSAMYFCASSEARTRDSPLHFGNGTRLTVT.

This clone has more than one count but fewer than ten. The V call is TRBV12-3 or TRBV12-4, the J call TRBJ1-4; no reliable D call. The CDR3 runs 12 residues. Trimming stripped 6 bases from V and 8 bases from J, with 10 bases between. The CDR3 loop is CASRSLREKLFF. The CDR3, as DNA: TGTGCCAGCAGGTCCTTGAGGGAAAAACTGTTTTTT.

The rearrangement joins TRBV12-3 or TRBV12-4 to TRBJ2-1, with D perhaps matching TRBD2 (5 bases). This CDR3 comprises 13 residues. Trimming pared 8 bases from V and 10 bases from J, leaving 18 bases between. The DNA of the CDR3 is TGTGCCAGCGGAAGAGGGTACCTGGACGAGCAGTTCTTC. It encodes CASGRGYLDEQFF.

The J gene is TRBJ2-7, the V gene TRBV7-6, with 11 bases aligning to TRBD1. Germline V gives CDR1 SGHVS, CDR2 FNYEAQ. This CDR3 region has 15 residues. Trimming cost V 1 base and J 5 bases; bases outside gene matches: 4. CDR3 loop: CASSLGTGGLDEQYF. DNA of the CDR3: TGTGCCAGCAGCTTAGGGACAGGGGGCCTAGACGAGCAGTACTTC.

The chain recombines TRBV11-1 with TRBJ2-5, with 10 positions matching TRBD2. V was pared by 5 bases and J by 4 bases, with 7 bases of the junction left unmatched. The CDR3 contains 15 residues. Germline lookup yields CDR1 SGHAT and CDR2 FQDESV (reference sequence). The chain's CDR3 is CASSPSGGALETQYF. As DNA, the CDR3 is TGTGCCAGCAGCCCCAGCGGGGGGGCGTTAGAGACCCAGTACTTC.

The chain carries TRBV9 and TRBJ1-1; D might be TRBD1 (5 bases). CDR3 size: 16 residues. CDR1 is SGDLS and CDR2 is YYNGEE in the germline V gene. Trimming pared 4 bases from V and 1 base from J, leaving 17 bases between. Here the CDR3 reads CASSPTLRGANTEAFF. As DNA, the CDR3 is TGTGCCAGCAGCCCAACTCTAAGGGGAGCGAACACTGAAGCTTTCTTT.

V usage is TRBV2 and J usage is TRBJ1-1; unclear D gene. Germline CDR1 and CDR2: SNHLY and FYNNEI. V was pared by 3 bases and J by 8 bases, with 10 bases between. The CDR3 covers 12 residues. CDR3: CASSEGVLEAFF. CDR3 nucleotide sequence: TGTGCCAGCAGTGAGGGCGTACTAGAAGCTTTCTTT.

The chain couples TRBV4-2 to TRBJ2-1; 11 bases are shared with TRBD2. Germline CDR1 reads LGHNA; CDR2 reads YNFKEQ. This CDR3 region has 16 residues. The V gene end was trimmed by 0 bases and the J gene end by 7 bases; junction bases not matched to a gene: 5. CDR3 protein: CASSQDGTSGGNEQFF. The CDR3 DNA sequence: TGTGCCAGCAGCCAAGATGGCACTAGCGGGGGAAATGAGCAGTTCTTC.

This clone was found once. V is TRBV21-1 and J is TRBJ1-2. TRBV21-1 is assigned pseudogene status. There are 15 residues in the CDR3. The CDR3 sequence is CASSGGRRGNYGYTF. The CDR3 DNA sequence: TGTGCCAGCAGTGGTGGGAGGAGAGGGAATTATGGCTACACCTTC.

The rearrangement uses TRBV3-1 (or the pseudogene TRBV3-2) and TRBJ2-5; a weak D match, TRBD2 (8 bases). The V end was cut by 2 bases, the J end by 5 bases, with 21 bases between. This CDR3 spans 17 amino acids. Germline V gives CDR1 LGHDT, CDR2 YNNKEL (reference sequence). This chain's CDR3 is CASSQLYNRGGRETQYF. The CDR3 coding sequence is TGTGCCAGCAGCCAACTATACAACAGGGGCGGGAGGGAGACCCAGTACTTC.

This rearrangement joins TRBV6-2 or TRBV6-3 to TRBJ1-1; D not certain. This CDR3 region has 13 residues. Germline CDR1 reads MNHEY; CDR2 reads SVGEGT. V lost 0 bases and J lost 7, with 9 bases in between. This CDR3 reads CASSYSGIGEAFF. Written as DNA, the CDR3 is TGTGCCAGCAGTTACTCAGGGATCGGTGAAGCTTTCTTT.

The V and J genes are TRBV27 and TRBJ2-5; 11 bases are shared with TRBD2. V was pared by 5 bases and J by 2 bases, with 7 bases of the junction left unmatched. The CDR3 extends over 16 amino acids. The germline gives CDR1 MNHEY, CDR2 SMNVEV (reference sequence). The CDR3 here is CASSPTRLAGQETQYF. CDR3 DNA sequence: TGTGCCAGCAGTCCGACCAGACTAGCGGGACAAGAGACCCAGTACTTC.

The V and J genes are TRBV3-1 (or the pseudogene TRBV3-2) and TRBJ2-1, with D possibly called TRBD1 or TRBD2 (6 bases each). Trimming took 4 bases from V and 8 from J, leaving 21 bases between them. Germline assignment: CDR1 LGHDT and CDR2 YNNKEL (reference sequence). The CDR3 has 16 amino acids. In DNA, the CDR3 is TGTGCCAGCAGCCCCGGGGGTGGGGGGCGAGTATATGAGCAGTTCTTC. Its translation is CASSPGGGGRVYEQFF.

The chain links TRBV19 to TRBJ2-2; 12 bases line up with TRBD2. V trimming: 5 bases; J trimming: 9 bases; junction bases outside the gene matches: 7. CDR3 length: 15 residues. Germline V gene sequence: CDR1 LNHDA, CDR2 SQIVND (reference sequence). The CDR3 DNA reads TGTGCCAGTAGTTCCCTAGCGGGGGGGAACAGGGAGCTGTTTTTT. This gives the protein CASSSLAGGNRELFF.

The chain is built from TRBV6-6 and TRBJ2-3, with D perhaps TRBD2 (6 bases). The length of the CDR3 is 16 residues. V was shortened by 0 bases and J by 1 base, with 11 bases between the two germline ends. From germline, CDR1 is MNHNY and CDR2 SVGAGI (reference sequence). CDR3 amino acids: CASSYSSGSGTDTQYF. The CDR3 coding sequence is TGTGCCAGCAGTTACTCGTCCGGGAGTGGCACAGATACGCAGTATTTT.

The CDR3 bases are TGTGCCAGCAGCTCCTCCGTCTACGAGCAGTACTTC. It yields the protein CASSSSVYEQYF. The chain has TRBV11-3 and TRBJ2-7; D uncertain. V shed 4 bases and J shed 3 bases, with 7 bases lying between them. CDR1 is SGHNT and CDR2 is YENEEA in the germline V gene. The CDR3 has 12 residues.

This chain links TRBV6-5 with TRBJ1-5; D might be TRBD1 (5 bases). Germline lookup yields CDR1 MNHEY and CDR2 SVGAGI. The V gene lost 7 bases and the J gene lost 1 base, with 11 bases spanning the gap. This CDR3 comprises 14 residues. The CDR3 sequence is CASTAGPSNQPQHF. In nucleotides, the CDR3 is TGTGCCAGCACCGCGGGACCGAGCAATCAGCCCCAGCATTTT.

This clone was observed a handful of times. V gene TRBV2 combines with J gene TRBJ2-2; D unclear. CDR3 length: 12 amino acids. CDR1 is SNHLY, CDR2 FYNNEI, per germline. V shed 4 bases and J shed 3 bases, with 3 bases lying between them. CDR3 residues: CASSVDTGELFF. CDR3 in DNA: TGTGCCAGCAGTGTAGACACCGGGGAGCTGTTTTTT.

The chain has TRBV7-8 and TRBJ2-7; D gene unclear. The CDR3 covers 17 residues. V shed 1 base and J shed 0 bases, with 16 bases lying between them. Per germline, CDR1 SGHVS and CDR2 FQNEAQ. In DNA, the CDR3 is TGTGCCAGCAGCTTAGGGTTGGGCGGCGCCCGCTCCTACGAGCAGTACTTC. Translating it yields CASSLGLGGARSYEQYF.

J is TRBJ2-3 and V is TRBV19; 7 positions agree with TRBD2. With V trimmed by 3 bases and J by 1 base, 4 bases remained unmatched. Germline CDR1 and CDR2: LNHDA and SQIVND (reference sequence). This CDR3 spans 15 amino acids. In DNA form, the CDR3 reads TGTGCCAGTAGTATCCTTACTAGCGGCACAGATACGCAGTATTTT. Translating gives CASSILTSGTDTQYF.